The 18 T cell receptor beta chains listed next were all sequenced from one sample in a study of cytomegalovirus exposure and HLA in healthy donors. PCR was performed using 60 Vbeta and 13 Jbeta primers. Assay used: immunoSEQ multiplex PCR; TCRdb lists only in-frame clones, some missing. The sample comprises over 100,000 clones, less than 85% of which are singletons, and 1.5% to 1.7% rests with the top ten. Material: PBMCs. The receptors come from a man in his forties in good health and CMV-seronegative.

The V and J genes are TRBV2 and TRBJ1-5; weak D call: TRBD1 (5 bases). CDR1 SNHLY and CDR2 FYNNEI come from the germline V gene. The CDR3 contains 14 residues. V lost 3 bases to trimming and J lost 0 bases, with 6 bases between them. As DNA, the CDR3 is TGTGCCAGCAGTGAGACAGATAGCAATCAGCCCCAGCATTTT. This translates into CASSETDSNQPQHF.

The CDR3 DNA is TGCAGCGTTGATTTGGGCTTTCAATATGGCTACACCTTC. Translated: CSVDLGFQYGYTF. The rearrangement joins TRBV29-1 to TRBJ1-2; D gene ambiguous. Germline V gene sequence: CDR1 SQVTM, CDR2 ANQGSEA. V was cut by 3 bases and J by 5 bases, with 13 bases left in between. This CDR3 has 13 amino acids.

The rearrangement links TRBV27 to TRBJ2-7, with TRBD2 matching over 8 bases. V lost 3 bases, J lost 2 bases, and 6 bases stayed unmatched. The CDR3 is made up of 15 amino acids. Germline V gives CDR1 MNHEY, CDR2 SMNVEV (reference sequence). The CDR3 loop reads CASSFRERGTYEQYF. In nucleotides, the CDR3 is TGTGCCAGCAGTTTTAGGGAGCGGGGGACCTACGAGCAGTACTTC.

V is TRBV10-2 and J is TRBJ2-1; a weak D match, TRBD2 (6 bases). V was clipped by 6 bases and J by 3 bases, with 9 bases between them. Germline V gene data show CDR1 as WSHSY and CDR2 as SAAADI. The CDR3 runs 13 residues. CDR3 amino acids: CASRLANYNEQFF. Here the CDR3 DNA reads TGCGCCAGCAGACTAGCAAACTACAATGAGCAGTTCTTC.

The V and J genes are TRBV19 and TRBJ1-3; TRBD1 aligns across 10 bases. With V trimmed by 6 bases and J by 0 bases, 8 bases remained unmatched. CDR3 length: 17 residues. Germline V CDR1 and CDR2: LNHDA, SQIVND (reference sequence). Here the CDR3 reads CASSPGTGVISGNTIYF. The CDR3 nucleotides read TGTGCCAGTAGCCCCGGGACAGGGGTGATCTCTGGAAACACCATATATTTT.

This chain uses TRBV19 with TRBJ1-1, with D perhaps matching TRBD1 (5 bases). The V gene's germline CDR1 is LNHDA and CDR2 SQIVND (reference sequence). The V gene lost 7 bases and the J gene lost 3 bases, with 15 bases spanning the gap. The CDR3 has 14 residues. The CDR3 protein is CASNDRDWDTEAFF. CDR3 nucleotide sequence: TGTGCCAGTAATGACCGGGACTGGGACACTGAAGCTTTCTTT. Full variable domain (remainder filled in from reference TRBV19 and TRBJ1-1): DGGITQSPKYLFRKEGQNVTLSCEQNLNHDAMYWYRQDPGQGLRLIYYSQIVNDFQKGDIAEGYSVSREKKESFPLTVTSAQKNPTAFYLCASNDRDWDTEAFFGQGTRLTVV.

The chain is built from TRBV28 and TRBJ1-6; D perhaps matches TRBD1 (5 bases). Per germline, CDR1 MDHEN and CDR2 SYDVKM. There are 18 residues in the CDR3. The V end was cut by 5 bases, the J end by 0 bases, with 17 bases between. The CDR3 here is CASSPVEGVSSYNSPLHF. The CDR3 DNA reads as TGTGCCAGCAGTCCGGTAGAAGGGGTTAGCTCCTATAATTCACCCCTCCACTTT.

This clone showed up just a few times. The chain links TRBV4-1 to TRBJ1-5; the D gene is possibly TRBD1 (6 bases). The CDR3 sequence is 18 residues long. Germline CDR1 is MGHRA and CDR2 is YSYEKL. With 5 bases removed from V and 0 bases from J, the gap between germline ends came to 20 bases. CDR3 DNA sequence: TGCGCCAGCAGCTATGGACAGAGGGATTTATATAGCAATCAGCCCCAGCATTTT. Residues: CASSYGQRDLYSNQPQHF.

This clone was counted a few times. The V gene is TRBV10-2, the J gene TRBJ1-1; weak D call: TRBD1 (5 bases). Germline V lookup: CDR1 WSHSY, CDR2 SAAADI. V dropped 5 bases and J dropped 0 bases, with 7 bases sitting between them. The CDR3 covers 13 residues. CDR3 nucleotides: TGCGCCAGCAGTACACAGGTGAACACTGAAGCTTTCTTT. Translating gives CASSTQVNTEAFF.

The chain couples TRBV28 to TRBJ1-2, with 9 bases matching TRBD1. V was pared by 8 bases and J by 2 bases, with 3 bases of the junction left unmatched. The CDR3 extends over 13 amino acids. CDR1 is MDHEN, CDR2 SYDVKM, per germline. CDR3 in amino acids: CASGDRVNYGYTF. DNA for the CDR3: TGTGCCAGCGGGGACAGGGTGAACTATGGCTACACCTTC.

The chain employs TRBV9 and TRBJ2-1; 7 bases are a match to TRBD2. The CDR3 totals 15 residues. Germline CDR1 and CDR2: SGDLS and YYNGEE. Trimming cost V 0 bases and J 7 bases; bases outside gene matches: 7. In DNA, the CDR3 is TGTGCCAGCAGCGTAGACGGGAGGACCATAAATGAGCAGTTCTTC. Translated, it gives CASSVDGRTINEQFF. Variable domain in full (rest from reference TRBV9 and TRBJ2-1): DSGVTQTPKHLITATGQRVTLRCSPRSGDLSVYWYQQSLDQGLQFLIQYYNGEERAKGNILERFSAQQFPDLHSELNLSSLELGDSALYFCASSVDGRTINEQFFGPGTRLTVL.

The rearrangement links TRBV5-4 to TRBJ2-1, with 11 bases lining up with TRBD2. V was clipped by 3 bases and J by 10 bases; unmatched bases: 12. CDR1 and CDR2 (germline): SGHNT, YYREEE (reference sequence). The CDR3 has 16 residues. CDR3 in DNA: TGTGCCAGCAGCTCCGATACACTAGCGGGAGTTGGAGAGCAGTTCTTC. Its protein product is CASSSDTLAGVGEQFF.

V gene TRBV4-1 combines with J gene TRBJ2-1, with 9 nucleotides matching TRBD1. J lost 8 bases, V lost 6 bases, and 8 bases had no gene match. The CDR3 runs to 14 residues. The germline CDR1 and CDR2 sequences are MGHRA and YSYEKL. The CDR3 DNA is TGCGCCAGCAGTCAAAGGACAGGGGTCGATGAGCAGTTCTTC. It codes for CASSQRTGVDEQFF.

The chain employs TRBV7-3 and TRBJ2-1, with 9 bases fitting TRBD2. The CDR3 runs to 15 residues. Germline CDR1 is SGHTA and CDR2 is FQGTGA. V lost 5 bases to trimming and J lost 2 bases; unmatched junction nucleotides: 4. Written as DNA, the CDR3 is TGTGCCAGCAGCAGTAGCGGGAGCCCCTACAATGAGCAGTTCTTC. Translating it yields CASSSSGSPYNEQFF.

The table lists this clone with a few counts. This chain connects TRBV4-2 to TRBJ2-4; D remains unclear. Germline lookup yields CDR1 LGHNA and CDR2 YNFKEQ. There are 16 residues in the CDR3. The V end lost 2 bases, the J end lost 0 bases, and 11 bases lay between the germline ends. The CDR3 sequence is CASSQIAVEAKNIQYF. CDR3 coding DNA: TGTGCCAGCAGCCAAATCGCGGTGGAAGCCAAAAACATTCAGTACTTC.

This chain joins TRBV7-9 and TRBJ1-2; the D gene is possibly TRBD1 (6 bases). Trimming cost V 3 bases and J 7 bases, with 12 bases left between them. The CDR3 is 13 amino acids. CDR1 and CDR2 (germline): SEHNR, FQNEAQ (reference sequence). This CDR3 reads CASSLSGDRGYTF. The CDR3, as DNA: TGTGCCAGCAGCTTGTCAGGGGATCGTGGCTACACCTTC.

The J gene is TRBJ1-2, the V gene TRBV7-2; no clear D. Trimming removed 1 base from V and 8 bases from J, with 17 bases in between. The length of the CDR3 is 15 residues. In germline, CDR1 is SGHTA, CDR2 FQGNSA. CDR3 DNA: TGTGCCAGCAGCTTAGATGGTCCGGGGTTGGACGGCTACACCTTC. Protein sequence: CASSLDGPGLDGYTF.

The chain recombines TRBV2 with TRBJ2-7; 9 bases line up with TRBD1. This CDR3 comprises 14 residues. V trimming: 3 bases; J trimming: 4 bases; junction bases outside the gene matches: 4. Germline CDR1 and CDR2: SNHLY and FYNNEI. This CDR3 reads CASSDRDREYEQYF. The CDR3 coding sequence is TGTGCCAGCAGTGACCGGGACAGGGAATACGAGCAGTACTTC.